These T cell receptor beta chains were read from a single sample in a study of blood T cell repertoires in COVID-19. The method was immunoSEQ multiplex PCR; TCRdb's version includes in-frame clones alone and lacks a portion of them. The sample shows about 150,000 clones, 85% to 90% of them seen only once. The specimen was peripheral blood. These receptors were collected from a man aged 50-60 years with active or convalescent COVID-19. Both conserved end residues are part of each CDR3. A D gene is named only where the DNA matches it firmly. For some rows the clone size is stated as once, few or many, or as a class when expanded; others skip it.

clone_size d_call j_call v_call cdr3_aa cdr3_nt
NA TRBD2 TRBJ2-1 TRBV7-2 CASSWARTSGNEQFF TGTGCCAGCAGTTGGGCCCGGACTAGCGGGAATGAGCAGTTCTTC
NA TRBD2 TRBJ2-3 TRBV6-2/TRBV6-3 CASSYPSPTSASTDTQYF TGTGCCAGCAGTTACCCCTCCCCGACTAGCGCGAGCACAGATACGCAGTATTTT
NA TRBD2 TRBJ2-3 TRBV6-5 CASSYAGGSTDTQYF TGTGCCAGCAGTTACGCGGGGGGATCCACAGATACGCAGTATTTT
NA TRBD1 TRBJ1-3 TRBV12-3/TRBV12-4 CASNSQGGNTIYF TGTGCCAGCAACTCACAGGGGGGAAACACCATATATTTT
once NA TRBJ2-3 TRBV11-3 CASSPKLDTQYF TGTGCCAGCAGCCCTAAGCTGGATACGCAGTATTTT
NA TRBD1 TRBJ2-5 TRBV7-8 CASSPARTGSPSKETQYF TGTGCCAGCAGCCCAGCGAGGACAGGGAGTCCCTCAAAGGAGACCCAGTACTTC
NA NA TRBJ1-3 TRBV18 CASSPPRDFSGNTIYF TGTGCCAGCTCACCCCCGAGGGACTTTTCTGGAAACACCATATATTTT
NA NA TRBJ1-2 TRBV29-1 CSVENRGRRYGYTF TGCAGCGTTGAAAATAGGGGTCGACGGTATGGCTACACCTTC
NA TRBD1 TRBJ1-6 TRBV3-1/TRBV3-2 CASSQVRGRNNSPLHF TGTGCCAGCAGCCAGGTCAGGGGGCGGAATAATTCACCCCTCCACTTT
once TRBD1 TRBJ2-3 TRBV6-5 CASRHRGKGTDTQYF TGTGCCAGCAGACACAGGGGAAAAGGCACAGATACGCAGTATTTT
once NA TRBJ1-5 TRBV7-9 CASSFSSNQPQHF TGTGCCAGCAGCTTCTCTAGCAATCAGCCCCAGCATTTT
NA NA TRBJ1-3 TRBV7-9 CASSDPFFGGSGNTIYF TGTGCCAGCAGCGATCCTTTTTTCGGGGGATCTGGAAACACCATATATTTT
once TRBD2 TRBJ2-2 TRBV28 CASRIRGVGRRLGDTGELFF TGTGCCAGCAGAATCCGGGGGGTGGGGAGGAGACTAGGTGACACCGGGGAGCTGTTTTTT
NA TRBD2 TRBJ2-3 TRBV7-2 CASSLRAGGWDTANTQYF TGTGCCAGCAGCTTAAGAGCGGGGGGGTGGGATACGGCAAATACGCAGTATTTT
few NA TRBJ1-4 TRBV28 CATRRRGWTANEKLFF TGTGCCACCAGAAGGAGGGGTTGGACGGCTAATGAAAAACTGTTTTTT
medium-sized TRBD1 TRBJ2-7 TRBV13 CASSPGDRDSYEQYF TGTGCCAGCAGCCCGGGGGACAGGGACTCCTACGAGCAGTACTTC
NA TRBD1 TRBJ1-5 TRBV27 CASSGGQGLSFQPQHF TGTGCCAGCAGTGGGGGACAGGGTTTATCATTTCAGCCCCAGCATTTT
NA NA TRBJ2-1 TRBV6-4 CASSLEVASYNEQFF TGTGCCAGCAGTCTAGAGGTAGCCTCCTACAATGAGCAGTTCTTC
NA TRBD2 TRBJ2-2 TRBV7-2 CASGPTSGGHTGELFF TGTGCCAGCGGGCCGACTAGCGGGGGCCACACCGGGGAGCTGTTTTTT
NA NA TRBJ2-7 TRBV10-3 CAISESWGRREQYF TGTGCCATCAGTGAGTCCTGGGGGCGAAGGGAGCAGTACTTC
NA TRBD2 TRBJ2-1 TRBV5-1 CASSRGLAGSNEQFF TGCGCCAGCAGCAGGGGACTAGCGGGATCGAATGAGCAGTTCTTC
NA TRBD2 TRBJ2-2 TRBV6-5 CASSYRLAGGRELFF TGTGCCAGCAGTTACCGACTAGCGGGAGGACGGGAGCTGTTTTTT
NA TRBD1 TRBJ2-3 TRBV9 CASSVALDRGGGTDTQYF TGTGCCAGCAGCGTAGCATTGGACAGGGGTGGGGGCACAGATACGCAGTATTTT
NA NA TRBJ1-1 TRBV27 CASSPQGQGTEAFF TGTGCCAGCAGTCCCCAAGGGCAGGGTACTGAAGCTTTCTTT
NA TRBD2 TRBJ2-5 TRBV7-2 CASSLVPGGETQYF TGTGCCAGCAGCCTGGTTCCGGGAGGAGAGACCCAGTACTTC
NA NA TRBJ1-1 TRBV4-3 CASSQDGDAGGPFF TGCGCCAGCAGCCAAGATGGGGACGCGGGGGGCCCTTTCTTT
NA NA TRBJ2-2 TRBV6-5 CASLIPGELFF TGTGCCAGCCTAATCCCCGGGGAGCTGTTTTTT
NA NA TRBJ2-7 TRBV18 CASTNPLYSYEQYF TGTGCCAGCACCAACCCCCTCTACTCCTACGAGCAGTACTTC
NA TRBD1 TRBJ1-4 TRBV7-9 CASSSGQGAFTNEKLFF TGTGCCAGCAGCTCGGGACAGGGGGCTTTTACTAATGAAAAACTGTTTTTT
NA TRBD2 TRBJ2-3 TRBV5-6 CASSLGASGRGDTQYF TGTGCCAGCAGCTTGGGGGCTAGCGGGAGGGGAGATACGCAGTATTTT
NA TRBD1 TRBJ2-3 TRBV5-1 CASSPPRGTGTTDTQYF TGCGCCAGCAGCCCCCCTAGAGGGACAGGGACCACAGATACGCAGTATTTT
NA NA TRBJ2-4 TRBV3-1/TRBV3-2 CASGWERNIQYF TGTGCCAGCGGGTGGGAGAGAAACATTCAGTACTTC
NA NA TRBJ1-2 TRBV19 CASISRGTGGGYTF TGTGCCAGTATCTCACGGGGGACGGGAGGAGGCTACACCTTC
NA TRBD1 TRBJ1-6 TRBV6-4 CASSVLGQGGNSPLHF TGTGCCAGCAGTGTCCTCGGACAGGGCGGTAATTCACCCCTCCACTTT
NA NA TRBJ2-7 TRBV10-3 CAISPRDYEQYF TGTGCCATCAGTCCCCGGGACTACGAGCAGTACTTC
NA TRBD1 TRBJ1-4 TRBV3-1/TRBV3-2 CASSRFAGQPNEKLFF TGTGCCAGCAGCCGGTTCGCGGGACAGCCGAATGAAAAACTGTTTTTT
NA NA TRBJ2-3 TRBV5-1 CASSLGGLRPATDTQYF TGCGCCAGCAGCTTGGGGGGACTCCGCCCGGCCACAGATACGCAGTATTTT
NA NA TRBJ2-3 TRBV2 CASGVGGLSDTQYF TGTGCCAGCGGGGTGGGGGGTTTATCAGATACGCAGTATTTT
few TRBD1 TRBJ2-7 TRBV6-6 CASSYGTGESEQYF TGTGCCAGCAGTTACGGGACAGGGGAGTCCGAGCAGTACTTC
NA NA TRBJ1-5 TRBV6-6 CASRHQVMHQPQHF TGTGCCAGCCGACACCAGGTAATGCATCAGCCCCAGCATTTT
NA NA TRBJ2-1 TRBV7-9 CASSSVGNEQFF TGTGCCAGCAGCTCGGTCGGCAATGAGCAGTTCTTC
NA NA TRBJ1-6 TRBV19 CASSDSNSPLHF TGTGCCAGTAGCGACAGTAATTCACCCCTCCACTTT